Each of the 7 T cell receptor beta chains below was sequenced from the same sample in a study of cytomegalovirus exposure and HLA in healthy donors. The PCR ran on 60 Vbeta and 13 Jbeta primers. Here immunoSEQ multiplex PCR was the method, and the copy in TCRdb shows in-frame clones only, minus some. The sample includes fewer than 200,000 clones, around four fifths of them seen just once. Sequenced sample: PBMCs. All receptors come from a male donor in good health and CMV-seropositive.

The V gene is TRBV9, the J gene TRBJ2-3; 8 bases agree with TRBD1. After removal of 4 bases from V and 2 bases from J, the junction contained 6 bases not matched to a gene. This CDR3 has 15 residues. Germline V gives CDR1 SGDLS, CDR2 YYNGEE. CDR3 sequence: CASSTRQGLTDTQYF. The CDR3 DNA sequence: TGTGCCAGCAGCACCCGACAGGGGCTCACAGATACGCAGTATTTT.

This clone has just one count. The gene calls are TRBV5-4 and TRBJ1-4, with D perhaps matching TRBD1 (5 bases). V was cut by 0 bases and J by 6 bases, with 12 bases left in between. CDR1 SGHNT and CDR2 YYREEE come from the germline V gene (reference sequence). This CDR3 contains 15 residues. DNA for the CDR3: TGTGCCAGCAGCTTGGGGGGGGACCGGGATGAAAAACTGTTTTTT. Protein: CASSLGGDRDEKLFF.

V usage is TRBV9 and J usage is TRBJ1-1; D is possibly TRBD1 (5 bases). In germline, CDR1 is SGDLS, CDR2 YYNGEE. The V end lost 3 bases, the J end lost 1 base, and 13 bases lay between the germline ends. The CDR3 length is 15 residues. CDR3 DNA: TGTGCCAGCAGCGCCGGGGGGGGGTGGAACACTGAAGCTTTCTTT. Protein product: CASSAGGGWNTEAFF.

The V gene is TRBV18, the J gene TRBJ1-1, with TRBD1 as a possible D gene (5 bases). CDR3 length: 13 amino acids. Germline lookup yields CDR1 KGHSH and CDR2 LQKENI. V gave up 3 bases and J gave up 5 bases, with 10 bases separating them. CDR3 bases: TGTGCCAGCTCACCTGGGGCGAGGACTGAAGCTTTCTTT. Its protein is CASSPGARTEAFF.

The V and J genes are TRBV2 and TRBJ1-2, with a weak D call TRBD1 (5 bases). Trimming shortened V by 7 bases and J by 3 bases, and 9 bases separated the two germline ends. The CDR3 sequence is 12 residues long. The germline V gene has CDR1 SNHLY and CDR2 FYNNEI. In nucleotides, the CDR3 is TGTGCCAGCAAAAGGGGTGACTATGGCTACACCTTC. Translated, it gives CASKRGDYGYTF. Full variable domain (outside the CDR3, taken from reference TRBV2 and TRBJ1-2): EPEVTQTPSHQVTQMGQEVILRCVPISNHLYFYWYRQILGQKVEFLVSFYNNEISEKSEIFDDQFSVERPDGSNFTLKIRSTKLEDSAMYFCASKRGDYGYTFGSGTRLTVV.

The chain has TRBV10-3 and TRBJ1-2; 8 bases align to TRBD1. J was trimmed by 5 bases and V by 5 bases; bases with no gene match: 4. This CDR3 has 13 residues. Germline V gene lookup returns CDR1 ENHRY and CDR2 SYGVKD. The CDR3 is CAISSDRGYGYTF. The CDR3 region has the DNA TGTGCCATCAGTAGCGACAGGGGTTATGGCTACACCTTC.

The V gene is TRBV21-1, the J gene TRBJ2-6; the listed D gene, TRBD1, was not tested against the DNA. TRBV21-1 is a listed pseudogene. This CDR3 has 19 residues. CDR3 sequence: CASSTTKTGYIGGANVLTF. The DNA of the CDR3 is TGTGCCAGCAGCACCACAAAGACAGGCTACATAGGTGGGGCCAACGTCCTGACTTTC.